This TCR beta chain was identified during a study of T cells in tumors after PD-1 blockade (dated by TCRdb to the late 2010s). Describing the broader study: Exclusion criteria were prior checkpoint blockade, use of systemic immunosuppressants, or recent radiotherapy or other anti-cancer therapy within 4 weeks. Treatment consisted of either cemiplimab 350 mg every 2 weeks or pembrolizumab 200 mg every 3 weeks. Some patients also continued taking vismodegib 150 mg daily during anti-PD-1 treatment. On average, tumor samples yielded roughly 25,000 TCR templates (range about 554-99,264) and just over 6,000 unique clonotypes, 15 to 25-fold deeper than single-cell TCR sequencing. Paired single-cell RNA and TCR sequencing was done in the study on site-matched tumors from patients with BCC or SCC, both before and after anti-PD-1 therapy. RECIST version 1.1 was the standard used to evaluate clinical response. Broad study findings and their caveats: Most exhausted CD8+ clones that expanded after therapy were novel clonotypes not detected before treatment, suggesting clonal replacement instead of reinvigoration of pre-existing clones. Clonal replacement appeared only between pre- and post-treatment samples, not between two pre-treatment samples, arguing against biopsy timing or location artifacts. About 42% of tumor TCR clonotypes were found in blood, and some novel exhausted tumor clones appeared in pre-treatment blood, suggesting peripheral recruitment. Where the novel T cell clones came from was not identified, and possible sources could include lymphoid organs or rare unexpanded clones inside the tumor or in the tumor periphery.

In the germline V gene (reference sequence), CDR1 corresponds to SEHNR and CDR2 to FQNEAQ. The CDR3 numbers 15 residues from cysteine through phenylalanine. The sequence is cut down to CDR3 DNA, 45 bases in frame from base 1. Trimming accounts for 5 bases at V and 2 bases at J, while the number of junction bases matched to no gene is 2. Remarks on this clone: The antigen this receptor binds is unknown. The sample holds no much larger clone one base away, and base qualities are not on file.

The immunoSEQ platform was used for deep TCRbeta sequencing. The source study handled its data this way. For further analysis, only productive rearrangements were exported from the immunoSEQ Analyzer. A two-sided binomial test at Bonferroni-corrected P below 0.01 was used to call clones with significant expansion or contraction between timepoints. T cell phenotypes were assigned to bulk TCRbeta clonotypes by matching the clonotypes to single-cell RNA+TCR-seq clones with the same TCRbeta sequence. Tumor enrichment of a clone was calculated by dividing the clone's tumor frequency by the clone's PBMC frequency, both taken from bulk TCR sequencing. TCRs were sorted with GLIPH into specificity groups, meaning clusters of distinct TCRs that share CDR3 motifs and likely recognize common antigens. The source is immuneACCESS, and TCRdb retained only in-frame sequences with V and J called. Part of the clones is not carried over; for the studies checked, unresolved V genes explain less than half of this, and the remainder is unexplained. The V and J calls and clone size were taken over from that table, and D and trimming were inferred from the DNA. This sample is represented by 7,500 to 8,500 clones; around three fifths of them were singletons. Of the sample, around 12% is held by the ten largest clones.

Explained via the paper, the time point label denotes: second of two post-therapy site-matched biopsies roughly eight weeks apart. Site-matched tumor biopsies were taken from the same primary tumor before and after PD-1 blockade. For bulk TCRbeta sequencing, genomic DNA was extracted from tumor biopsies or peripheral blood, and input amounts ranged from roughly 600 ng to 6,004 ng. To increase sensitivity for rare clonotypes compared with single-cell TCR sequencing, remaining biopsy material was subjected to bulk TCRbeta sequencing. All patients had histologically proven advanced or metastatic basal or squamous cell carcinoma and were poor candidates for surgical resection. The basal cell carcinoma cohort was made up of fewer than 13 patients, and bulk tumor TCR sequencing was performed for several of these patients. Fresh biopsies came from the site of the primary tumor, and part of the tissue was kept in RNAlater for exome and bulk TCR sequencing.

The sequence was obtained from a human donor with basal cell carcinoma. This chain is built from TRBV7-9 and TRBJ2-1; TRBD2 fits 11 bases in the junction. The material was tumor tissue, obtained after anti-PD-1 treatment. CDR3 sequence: CASSRTSGPYNEQFF. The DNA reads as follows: TGTGCCAGCAGCCGGACTAGCGGGCCCTACAATGAGCAGTTCTTC.